One sample yielded the 32 T cell receptor beta chains listed below, sequenced in a study of blood T cell repertoires in COVID-19. The table came from immunoSEQ multiplex PCR; TCRdb's copy has only in-frame clones and leaves some out. The data hold fewer than 250,000 clones, with 90% observed a single time. Material for sequencing was PBMCs or T cells enriched from blood (not recorded which). These receptors originate from a man younger than 40 who had been exposed to COVID-19.

The chain recombines TRBV11-1 with TRBJ1-1, with D possibly TRBD1 on 6 matching bases. CDR1 is SGHAT, CDR2 FQDESV, per germline (reference sequence). The CDR3 spans 14 residues. The V end was cut by 4 bases, the J end by 11 bases, with 20 bases between. CDR3 in amino acids: CASSSTGEGGRAFF. In DNA, the CDR3 is TGTGCCAGCAGCTCTACGGGGGAGGGGGGGCGTGCTTTCTTT.

This chain connects TRBV5-1 to TRBJ2-2, with a possible D match to TRBD2 (6 bases). The CDR3 runs to 15 residues. CDR1 and CDR2 (germline): SGHRS, YFSETQ. The V end lost 5 bases, the J end lost 7 bases, and 18 bases lay between the germline ends. The CDR3 sequence is CASRDYGRAGGELFF. In nucleotides, the CDR3 is TGCGCCAGCAGGGACTATGGCAGGGCAGGCGGGGAGCTGTTTTTT.

V gene TRBV6-1 combines with J gene TRBJ2-7; possibly TRBD1 for D (6 bases). This CDR3 contains 16 residues. Per the germline V gene, CDR1 is MNHNS and CDR2 is SASEGT. V dropped 5 bases and J dropped 2 bases, with 19 bases sitting between them. CDR3 sequence reads: CASSQGSGTSPYEQYF. CDR3 DNA: TGTGCCAGCAGTCAAGGTAGTGGGACATCCCCCTACGAGCAGTACTTC.

A word on this clone: The same CDR3 can be traced to other DNA sequences in this sample. This chain links TRBV10-3 with TRBJ1-5; the D is unclear. Trimming cost V 10 bases and J 3 bases, with 25 bases left between them. The germline V gene has CDR1 ENHRY and CDR2 SYGVKD. The CDR3 spans 17 residues. The CDR3 here is CATSPSRDRAYNQPQHF. In DNA form, the CDR3 reads TGTGCCACCTCCCCTAGCCGGGATAGGGCTTACAATCAGCCCCAGCATTTT.

The CDR3 coding sequence is TGTGCCTGGAGTGTTGAGGCAGGAAACACCATATATTTT. Translated, it gives CAWSVEAGNTIYF. The chain is built from TRBV30 and TRBJ1-3, with D hard to call. This CDR3 contains 13 residues. Germline V gives CDR1 GTSNPN, CDR2 SVGIG (reference sequence). Trimming took 0 bases from V and 4 from J, leaving 7 bases between them.

The chain employs TRBV10-2 and TRBJ1-4; 11 nucleotides line up with TRBD1. The germline gives CDR1 WSHSY, CDR2 SAAADI. The V segment lost 0 bases and the J segment 9 bases; nucleotides outside the gene matches: 6. The CDR3 has 16 amino acids. This CDR3 is CASSESVGTGGKKLFF. In DNA, the CDR3 is TGCGCCAGCAGTGAGTCGGTTGGGACAGGGGGGAAAAAACTGTTTTTT.

The V and J genes are TRBV6-5 and TRBJ1-2; 7 nucleotides align to TRBD1. This CDR3 contains 14 residues. V lost 6 bases and J lost 8; bases outside the gene matches: 12. CDR1 and CDR2 from the germline V gene are MNHEY and SVGAGI. CDR3 sequence reads: CASRKPDRVLGYTF. The CDR3 DNA follows: TGTGCCAGCAGGAAACCCGACAGGGTACTAGGCTACACCTTC.

The chain links TRBV27 to TRBJ1-5, with TRBD1 matching 7 bases. From germline, CDR1 is MNHEY and CDR2 SMNVEV (reference sequence). The CDR3 length is 15 residues. V shed 3 bases, J shed 6 bases, and the junction held 8 bases outside the gene matches. CDR3 residues: CASSFWAGGGQPQHF. The DNA of the CDR3 is TGTGCCAGCAGTTTTTGGGCAGGGGGAGGTCAGCCCCAGCATTTT.

The chain uses TRBV5-1 and TRBJ2-1; 8 nucleotides align to TRBD2. This CDR3 has 17 residues. Germline lookup yields CDR1 SGHRS and CDR2 YFSETQ. V lost 3 bases and J lost 2; bases outside the gene matches: 10. The DNA for the CDR3 is TGCGCCAGCAGCTCGATCCCTGGCGGGGGGACCTACAATGAGCAGTTCTTC. This encodes CASSSIPGGGTYNEQFF.

The chain employs TRBV30 and TRBJ2-7; D possibly corresponds to TRBD1 (5 bases). In germline, CDR1 is GTSNPN, CDR2 SVGIG (reference sequence). This CDR3 spans 15 amino acids. V lost 1 base, J lost 5 bases, and 18 bases lay in between. DNA of the CDR3: TGTGCCTGGAGTGCCGGACAAGCGAACCGGGACGAGCAGTACTTC. Its translation is CAWSAGQANRDEQYF. The variable domain in full, completed from reference TRBV30 and TRBJ2-7, reads SQTIHQWPATLVQPVGSPLSLECTVEGTSNPNLYWYRQAAGRGLQLLFYSVGIGQISSEVPQNLSASRPQDRQFILSSKKLLLSDSGFYLCAWSAGQANRDEQYFGPGTRLTVT.

The V call is TRBV7-9, the J call TRBJ2-5; D not resolved. V lost 5 bases, J lost 5 bases, and 12 bases lay in between. Germline V lookup: CDR1 SEHNR, CDR2 FQNEAQ (reference sequence). The CDR3 runs to 13 residues. CDR3 residues: CASSLATTETQYF. CDR3 sequence (DNA): TGTGCCAGCAGCCTGGCAACCACGGAGACCCAGTACTTC.

V gene TRBV2 combines with J gene TRBJ2-3, with TRBD2 matching over 11 bases. The CDR3 consists of 16 residues. The J segment lost 6 bases and the V segment lost 6 bases, leaving 11 bases of the junction unmatched. CDR1 and CDR2 (germline): SNHLY, FYNNEI. CDR3 in DNA: TGTGCCAGCAGAGTGCATCTAGCGGGGGGATCCGATACGCAGTATTTT. Translating it yields CASRVHLAGGSDTQYF. Supplemented by reference TRBV2 and TRBJ2-3, the full variable domain reads EPEVTQTPSHQVTQMGQEVILRCVPISNHLYFYWYRQILGQKVEFLVSFYNNEISEKSEIFDDQFSVERPDGSNFTLKIRSTKLEDSAMYFCASRVHLAGGSDTQYFGPGTRLTVL.

The chain links TRBV7-6 to TRBJ2-1; 8 bases line up with TRBD2. The trim removed 5 bases at V and 8 bases at J, leaving 8 bases unmatched. Germline-derived CDR1 and CDR2 are SGHVS and FNYEAQ. The CDR3 totals 14 residues. This chain's CDR3 is CASSPWTSRHEQFF. CDR3 DNA sequence: TGTGCCAGCAGCCCCTGGACTAGCCGCCATGAGCAGTTCTTC.

The V and J genes are TRBV6-4 and TRBJ2-3; tentatively, D is TRBD1 (5 bases). V was shortened by 0 bases and J by 0 bases, with 7 bases between the two germline ends. CDR3 length: 15 amino acids. Germline values: CDR1 MRHNA, CDR2 SNTAGT. CDR3 DNA sequence: TGTGCCAGCAGTGACTCAAGGGGTAGCACAGATACGCAGTATTTT. This gives the protein CASSDSRGSTDTQYF.

The chain links TRBV4-1 to TRBJ2-3; no clear D. From germline, CDR1 is MGHRA and CDR2 YSYEKL. The ends were cut back, 1 base at V and 2 bases at J, with 7 bases in the middle. CDR3 length: 14 amino acids. The CDR3 nucleotides read TGCGCCAGCAGCCAAGGGCTCCACACAGATACGCAGTATTTT. It is translated as CASSQGLHTDTQYF.

This chain uses TRBV2 with TRBJ1-4; D unclear. The CDR3 is 13 amino acids. The V end was cut by 5 bases, the J end by 7 bases, with 11 bases between. Looked up from germline, CDR1 is SNHLY and CDR2 is FYNNEI. Written as DNA, the CDR3 is TGTGCCAGCAGTCGCGGACTGGGTGAAAAACTGTTTTTT. Its translation: CASSRGLGEKLFF.

The J gene is TRBJ2-5, the V gene TRBV5-1; 7 bases line up with TRBD2. Germline lookup yields CDR1 SGHRS and CDR2 YFSETQ. This CDR3 is 15 amino acids long. The trim removed 4 bases at V and 2 bases at J, leaving 8 bases unmatched. CDR3 sequence reads: CASSGRAGTQETQYF. CDR3 DNA sequence: TGCGCCAGCAGCGGGCGAGCGGGAACTCAAGAGACCCAGTACTTC. Variable domain in full (rest from reference TRBV5-1 and TRBJ2-5): KAGVTQTPRYLIKTRGQQVTLSCSPISGHRSVSWYQQTPGQGLQFLFEYFSETQRNKGNFPGRFSGRQFSNSRSEMNVSTLELGDSALYLCASSGRAGTQETQYFGPGTRLLVL.

The V and J genes are TRBV30 and TRBJ2-7; 7 bases align to TRBD1. The CDR3 length is 11 residues. Germline trimming cut 4 bases from V and 4 bases from J; bases unmatched to any gene: 1. Germline values: CDR1 GTSNPN, CDR2 SVGIG (reference sequence). In DNA, the CDR3 is TGTGCCTGGAAGGACAGGTACGAGCAGTACTTC. Encoded protein: CAWKDRYEQYF.

This clone was counted a few times. The chain is built from TRBV2 and TRBJ1-4; 10 nucleotides agree with TRBD1. Germline-derived CDR1 and CDR2 are SNHLY and FYNNEI. The CDR3 extends over 14 amino acids. The junction had 4 bases not matched to a gene; V was cut back by 4 bases and J by 8 bases. As DNA, the CDR3 is TGTGCCAGCAGTGTGGACAGGGGGGGGGAAAAACTGTTTTTT. It yields the protein CASSVDRGGEKLFF.

The V call is TRBV29-1, the J call TRBJ1-2, with D tentatively TRBD1 (5 bases). This CDR3 contains 14 residues. CDR1 and CDR2 (germline): SQVTM, ANQGSEA. With 6 bases removed from V and 2 bases from J, the gap between germline ends came to 16 bases. The CDR3 region has the DNA TGCAGCGTGGACCAGACAGTTCAAAACTATGGCTACACCTTC. It specifies CSVDQTVQNYGYTF. The whole variable domain, filled in from reference TRBV29-1 and TRBJ1-2, reads SAVISQKPSRDICQRGTSLTIQCQVDSQVTMMFWYRQQPGQSLTLIATANQGSEATYESGFVIDKFPISRPNLTFSTLTVSNMSPEDSSIYLCSVDQTVQNYGYTFGSGTRLTVV.

This rearrangement joins TRBV6-5 to TRBJ1-2; weak D call: TRBD1 (5 bases). The CDR3 sequence is 13 residues long. CDR1 and CDR2 from the germline V gene are MNHEY and SVGAGI. The germline V and J ends were trimmed by 6 bases and 3 bases, with 11 bases remaining between them. In nucleotides, the CDR3 is TGTGCCAGCAGACCCGGGGGATACTATGGCTACACCTTC. Its protein product is CASRPGGYYGYTF.

The table lists this clone with a count of one. This chain uses TRBV6-2 or TRBV6-3 with TRBJ2-7; possible D gene TRBD1, 6 bases. V was cut by 5 bases and J by 4 bases, with 18 bases left in between. The germline V gene has CDR1 MNHEY and CDR2 SVGEGT. This CDR3 region has 15 residues. The CDR3 bases are TGTGCCAGCAGTACCGATCGGACAGCTACTTACGAGCAGTACTTC. Amino acid sequence: CASSTDRTATYEQYF.

The chain recombines TRBV13 with TRBJ2-1; maybe TRBD1 (5 bases). The CDR3 has 14 residues. Germline CDR1 and CDR2: PRHDT and FYEKMQ (reference sequence). Trimming cost V 3 bases and J 6 bases, with 12 bases left between them. CDR3 protein: CASSFPTESNEQFF. For the CDR3, the DNA is TGTGCCAGCAGCTTCCCGACAGAGTCCAATGAGCAGTTCTTC.

The chain has TRBV5-5 and TRBJ1-4; D gene ambiguous. The germline V gene encodes CDR1 SGHKS and CDR2 YYEKEE (reference sequence). This CDR3 comprises 16 residues. The V end was cut by 0 bases, the J end by 4 bases, with 13 bases between. The chain's CDR3 is CASSLGLFASNEKLFF. CDR3 nucleotides: TGTGCCAGCAGCTTGGGGTTATTCGCCAGTAATGAAAAACTGTTTTTT.

This rearrangement joins TRBV4-2 to TRBJ1-4, with D unresolved. The germline V gene encodes CDR1 LGHNA and CDR2 YNFKEQ. Trimming took 11 bases from V and 0 from J, leaving 10 bases between them. CDR3 size: 13 residues. CDR3 residues: CAGRYATNEKLFF. CDR3 in DNA: TGTGCCGGGAGGTATGCAACTAATGAAAAACTGTTTTTT.

The chain recombines TRBV6-5 with TRBJ2-3, with 9 bases that match TRBD2. The V gene's germline CDR1 is MNHEY and CDR2 SVGAGI. The CDR3 has 14 amino acids. The junction had 7 bases not matched to a gene; V was cut back by 6 bases and J by 6 bases. CDR3 loop: CASRLAGAGDTQYF. The CDR3 DNA sequence: TGTGCCAGCAGATTAGCGGGGGCAGGGGATACGCAGTATTTT.

CDR3 region: CASSQAQGYYGYTF. For the CDR3, the DNA is TGCGCCAGCAGCCAAGCTCAGGGGTACTATGGCTACACCTTC. The chain employs TRBV4-1 and TRBJ1-2; TRBD1 is a possible D gene (6 bases). Germline V gene sequence: CDR1 MGHRA, CDR2 YSYEKL. The length of the CDR3 is 14 residues. The ends were cut back, 1 base at V and 3 bases at J, with 9 bases in the middle.

The chain employs TRBV11-3 and TRBJ2-5, with 8 bases lining up with TRBD1. J was trimmed by 1 base and V by 1 base; bases with no gene match: 2. The length of the CDR3 is 15 residues. Germline values: CDR1 SGHNT, CDR2 YENEEA. CDR3 DNA: TGTGCCAGCAGCTTAGGACAGGGGTCCCAAGAGACCCAGTACTTC. This encodes CASSLGQGSQETQYF. The variable domain in full, completed from reference TRBV11-3 and TRBJ2-5, reads EAGVVQSPRYKIIEKKQPVAFWCNPISGHNTLYWYLQNLGQGPELLIRYENEEAVDDSQLPKDRFSAERLKGVDSTLKIQPAELGDSAVYLCASSLGQGSQETQYFGPGTRLLVL.

This clone has just a few counts. The chain uses TRBV29-1 and TRBJ1-2; weak D call: TRBD1 (5 bases). The CDR3 runs 14 residues. In germline, CDR1 is SQVTM, CDR2 ANQGSEA. The V end was cut by 8 bases, the J end by 1 base, with 17 bases between. CDR3 DNA sequence: TGCAGCTGCACAAACCCCGACAGTAACTATGGCTACACCTTC. Its translation is CSCTNPDSNYGYTF. Full variable domain (remainder filled in from reference TRBV29-1 and TRBJ1-2): SAVISQKPSRDICQRGTSLTIQCQVDSQVTMMFWYRQQPGQSLTLIATANQGSEATYESGFVIDKFPISRPNLTFSTLTVSNMSPEDSSIYLCSCTNPDSNYGYTFGSGTRLTVV.

J is TRBJ2-7 and V is TRBV30, with a weak D call TRBD1 (6 bases). V lost 5 bases and J 0 bases, leaving 20 bases between the germline ends. This CDR3 has 16 amino acids. The germline CDR1 and CDR2 sequences are GTSNPN and SVGIG (reference sequence). Here the CDR3 reads CAWGSPWDTFSYEQYF. The CDR3 DNA reads as TGTGCCTGGGGTTCTCCTTGGGACACCTTCTCCTACGAGCAGTACTTC.

This chain joins TRBV19 and TRBJ1-2; D might be TRBD1 (5 bases). The CDR3 length is 16 residues. Germline-derived CDR1 and CDR2 are LNHDA and SQIVND (reference sequence). V was trimmed by 7 bases and J by 0 bases, leaving 18 bases between them. CDR3 amino acids: CASNPQGRAANYGYTF. The CDR3 region has the DNA TGTGCCAGTAACCCCCAGGGAAGGGCAGCTAACTATGGCTACACCTTC.

To note about this clone: At the DNA level, this CDR3 is encoded by other sequences in the same sample as well. J is TRBJ1-5 and V is TRBV5-1; D ambiguous. CDR3 size: 15 residues. Germline CDR1 and CDR2: SGHRS and YFSETQ. The V end was cut by 1 base, the J end by 0 bases, with 8 bases between. CDR3 sequence reads: CASSLNYNSNQPQHF. CDR3 nucleotides: TGCGCCAGCAGCTTGAATTACAATAGCAATCAGCCCCAGCATTTT. Complete variable domain (other parts from reference TRBV5-1 and TRBJ1-5): KAGVTQTPRYLIKTRGQQVTLSCSPISGHRSVSWYQQTPGQGLQFLFEYFSETQRNKGNFPGRFSGRQFSNSRSEMNVSTLELGDSALYLCASSLNYNSNQPQHFGDGTRLSIL.